This T cell receptor beta chain was sequenced in a study of neurological immune-mediated disorders. By 5'RACE with 10-nucleotide random UMIs, the cDNA was made. TCRdb re-called the 5' RACE reads with MiXCR, one entry per CDR3 protein. The sample includes about 59,000 distinct CDR3 sequences, less than 25% of them seen just once. This clonotype was counted ten times or more. What it binds is unknown. Time point in this sample: technical triplicate 2. Unsorted libraries were prepared from 2 million PBMCs held at -80 C. The CDR3 loop spans 13 amino acids. Germline-derived CDR1 and CDR2 are SGHRS and YFSETQ. V trimming: 3 bases; J trimming: 8 bases; junction bases outside the gene matches: 4. Study-level findings and limits: HTLV-1-associated myelopathy had the most TCR clonal expansion, while multiple sclerosis had the least, a level that fell below healthy controls. Private repertoires in all groups were suggested by the absence of shared CDR3 amino acid sequences among expanded clones across subjects.

This clonotype originated in a man between 60 and 75 years old with HTLV-1-associated myelopathy (HAM/TSP). Sequencing used PBMCs. The rearrangement links TRBV5-1 to TRBJ2-1; 8 bases are shared with TRBD1. DNA of the CDR3: TGCGCCAGCAGCTGGGGACAGGCCGATGAGCAGTTCTTC. This codes for CASSWGQADEQFF.